This TCR beta chain was sequenced in a study of blood T cell repertoires in COVID-19. About the research overall: The origin of the acute and convalescent COVID-19 samples was the United States, Italy and Spain. PBMCs, B-cell-depleted T cells, or T cells were the source of the cDNA or gDNA that made up the material.

CDR1 and CDR2 from the germline V gene are MNHEY and SVGAGI. The germline V and J ends were trimmed by 6 bases and 4 bases, with 18 bases remaining between them. The length of the CDR3 is 15 residues. In the authors' workflow: Cell counts per sample came from amplifying reference gene primers. The data were produced by immunoSEQ multiplex PCR, yet TCRdb's version contains in-frame clones alone and is incomplete. Clone size and V and J calls were adopted from that table, with D and trimming inferred from the DNA. Here the sample spans approximately 120,000 clones, about 83% being singletons. Sequencing was performed on peripheral blood. The TCR originated in a human donor in a cohort sampled during active COVID-19. The chain couples TRBV6-5 to TRBJ1-2; D perhaps matches TRBD1 (6 bases). The CDR3 sequence is CASSPGGQYGYGYTF. DNA for the CDR3: TGTGCCAGCAGCCCCGGGGGGCAGTATGGCTATGGCTACACCTTC.